These 11 T cell receptor beta chains came from one sample sequenced in a study of T cells in Graves' hyperthyroidism and ophthalmopathy. Authors of the study amplified TCR beta CDR3 regions from RNA transcripts. Using the HTBI primer set, a first-round RT-PCR was run on the TCR CDR3. From the multiplex PCR reads, TCRdb called clonotypes with MiXCR, one entry per CDR3 protein. The repertoire consists of around 300,000 distinct CDR3 sequences, with roughly 13% occurring once and the leading ten covering roughly 7.7%. Source material: blood. Receptors were obtained from a woman between 35 and 50 years old with Graves' hyperthyroidism.

This clonotype was recorded at least ten times. This chain links TRBV30 with TRBJ1-1; 10 bases match TRBD1. The ends lost 3 bases at V and 5 bases at J; junction bases unmatched: 6. The germline V gene encodes CDR1 GTSNPN and CDR2 SVGIG (reference sequence). The CDR3 runs to 14 residues. For the CDR3, the DNA is TGTGCCTGGAGCCCAGACAGGGGGCTGACTGAAGCTTTCTTT. Translated: CAWSPDRGLTEAFF.

This clonotype was observed at least ten times. The genes are TRBV10-3 and TRBJ1-2, with D unclear. The germline V gene has CDR1 ENHRY and CDR2 SYGVKD. The germline V and J ends were trimmed by 2 bases and 8 bases, with 15 bases remaining between them. The CDR3 is made up of 14 amino acids. In DNA form, the CDR3 reads TGTGCCATCAGTGAGGGTTCAGTGGTGAAAGGCTACACCTTC. This gives the protein CAISEGSVVKGYTF.

This clonotype was observed many times. This sequence joins TRBV6-5 and TRBJ2-7, with D possibly being TRBD2 (5 bases). This CDR3 spans 14 amino acids. In germline, CDR1 is MNHEY, CDR2 SVGAGI. Trimming took 2 bases from V and 0 from J, leaving 8 bases between them. The CDR3 sequence: CASSYEGYSYEQYF. In nucleotides, the CDR3 is TGTGCCAGCAGTTACGAGGGTTACTCCTACGAGCAGTACTTC.

In its sample, this clonotype was seen many times. V usage is TRBV3-1 and J usage is TRBJ2-5; D ambiguous. V was shortened by 4 bases and J by 7 bases, with 13 bases between the two germline ends. The CDR3 is made up of 13 amino acids. Germline V gene lookup returns CDR1 LGHDT and CDR2 YNNKEL (reference sequence). The CDR3 spells CASSLPTTRTQYF. Here the CDR3 DNA reads TGTGCCAGCAGCCTCCCCACTACGCGGACCCAGTACTTC.

This clonotype has ten or more counts. The rearrangement joins TRBV5-6 to TRBJ2-2; 9 bases are a match to TRBD2. This CDR3 spans 16 amino acids. The junction had 5 bases not matched to a gene; V was cut back by 0 bases and J by 5 bases. The germline V gene encodes CDR1 SGHDT and CDR2 YYEEEE. In nucleotides, the CDR3 is TGTGCCAGCAGCTTGGTAGCGGGAGTTTGGACCGGGGAGCTGTTTTTT. Translation gives CASSLVAGVWTGELFF.

This sequence joins TRBV9 and TRBJ1-1; TRBD1 is a possible D gene (6 bases). Germline V gives CDR1 SGDLS, CDR2 YYNGEE. CDR3 length equals 13 residues. Trimming removed 6 bases at V and 1 base at J, with 10 bases between. CDR3: CASKGTTNTEAFF. CDR3 in DNA: TGTGCCAGCAAAGGGACAACGAACACTGAAGCTTTCTTT.

This clonotype was recorded many times. The CDR3 coding sequence is TGTGCCAGCAGCTTAAGCCTAGCTAACGAGCAGTACTTC. Translation gives CASSLSLANEQYF. This sequence joins TRBV7-9 and TRBJ2-7, with a tentative D call TRBD2 (5 bases). Germline CDR1 and CDR2: SEHNR and FQNEAQ (reference sequence). The CDR3 is 13 residues long. Trimming took 2 bases from V and 5 from J, leaving 10 bases between them.

Many counts were recorded for this clonotype. The chain recombines TRBV27 with TRBJ1-5; no firm D call. The CDR3 consists of 13 residues. V was shortened by 0 bases and J by 4 bases, with 4 bases between the two germline ends. CDR1 MNHEY and CDR2 SMNVEV come from the germline V gene (reference sequence). CDR3 residues: CASSLSGNQPQHF. CDR3 nucleotides: TGTGCCAGCAGTTTATCAGGGAATCAGCCCCAGCATTTT.

The V gene is TRBV6-2 or TRBV6-3, the J gene TRBJ1-4; 8 bases map to TRBD1. Germline CDR1 and CDR2: MNHEY and SVGEGT. With V trimmed by 6 bases and J by 2 bases, 2 bases remained unmatched. The CDR3 loop spans 14 amino acids. The CDR3 protein is CASSRQGTNEKLFF. The CDR3 coding sequence is TGTGCCAGCAGCCGACAGGGGACTAATGAAAAACTGTTTTTT.

There are many counts of this clonotype. The chain recombines TRBV20-1 with TRBJ1-4; TRBD1 might be the D (5 bases). The V gene lost 4 bases and the J gene lost 2 bases, with 8 bases spanning the gap. The CDR3 sequence is 13 residues long. CDR1 and CDR2 (germline): DFQATT, SNEGSKA (reference sequence). CDR3 nucleotide sequence: TGCAGTGCTATAGAGGGGACTAATGAAAAACTGTTTTTT. As protein: CSAIEGTNEKLFF.

The CDR3 DNA reads TGTGCCACCTCCGACGGGGGGCCGGAGCAGCCCCAGCATTTT. Its protein product is CATSDGGPEQPQHF. The chain links TRBV24-1 to TRBJ1-5, with a tentative D call TRBD1 (6 bases). The CDR3 sequence is 14 residues long. The V gene's germline CDR1 is KGHDR and CDR2 SFDVKD. V gave up 9 bases and J gave up 7 bases, with 18 bases separating them.